These T cell receptor beta chains were read from a single sample in a study of CD8 T cells in ankylosing spondylitis. TCRdb independently ran MiXCR on the 5' RACE reads; one entry per CDR3 protein. This sample has some 200,000 distinct CDR3 sequences, with 13% found just once. Sequencing was done on a sample of blood, either unsorted or a sorted T cell fraction (not recorded which). The receptors shown here come from a male donor with ankylosing spondylitis or in good health (not recorded which). Both conserved end residues are part of each CDR3.

V gene: TRBV3-1; J gene: TRBJ1-1; CDR3 protein: CASSPRQGELVTEAFF
V gene: TRBV2; J gene: TRBJ2-7; CDR3 protein: CASSDSVSYEQYF
V gene: TRBV27; J gene: TRBJ1-5; CDR3 protein: CASSQRYSNQPQHF
V gene: TRBV7-9; J gene: TRBJ2-3; CDR3 protein: CASSSISGLTDTQYF
V gene: TRBV7-8; J gene: TRBJ2-4; CDR3 protein: CASSLQKEGNIQYF
V gene: TRBV7-6; J gene: TRBJ2-3; CDR3 protein: CASSYLGGYGTDTQYF
V gene: TRBV5-1; J gene: TRBJ2-3; CDR3 protein: CASSLTDSTTDTQYF
V gene: TRBV12-3/TRBV12-4; J gene: TRBJ1-5; CDR3 protein: CASSSWPATKEPQHF
V gene: TRBV6-5; J gene: TRBJ1-2; CDR3 protein: CASSYAGDSSYGYTF
V gene: TRBV20-1; J gene: TRBJ1-1; CDR3 protein: CSLQGPLRTEAFF
V gene: TRBV5-1; J gene: TRBJ2-1; CDR3 protein: CASSNAGTAFISYNEQFF
V gene: TRBV12-3/TRBV12-4; J gene: TRBJ2-5; CDR3 protein: CASSQPGPGTETQYF
V gene: TRBV5-5; J gene: TRBJ1-2; CDR3 protein: CASSPQGEKYYGYTF
V gene: TRBV29-1; J gene: TRBJ1-2; CDR3 protein: CSVENEIYGYTF
V gene: TRBV12-3/TRBV12-4; J gene: TRBJ1-1; CDR3 protein: CASSLTGAEAFF
V gene: TRBV15; J gene: TRBJ1-1; CDR3 protein: CATSSPQGVTFF
V gene: TRBV2; J gene: TRBJ2-7; CDR3 protein: CASTQGGEAYEQYF
V gene: TRBV20-1; J gene: TRBJ1-1; CDR3 protein: CSARARGDTEAFF
V gene: TRBV12-3/TRBV12-4; J gene: TRBJ2-1; CDR3 protein: CASSYSTPYNEQFF
V gene: TRBV2; J gene: TRBJ2-7; CDR3 protein: CAGARQGISYEQYF
V gene: TRBV6-1; J gene: TRBJ2-1; CDR3 protein: CASVAGGLAINEQFF
V gene: TRBV3-1; J gene: TRBJ2-2; CDR3 protein: CASSQEGADTGELFF
V gene: TRBV19; J gene: TRBJ1-1; CDR3 protein: CASSFGTVYEAFF
V gene: TRBV29-1; J gene: TRBJ2-3; CDR3 protein: CSVGGLASDTQYF
V gene: TRBV29-1; J gene: TRBJ2-1; CDR3 protein: CSVDSSYNEQFF
V gene: TRBV11-2; J gene: TRBJ2-3; CDR3 protein: CASSFVRAFSDTQYF
V gene: TRBV18; J gene: TRBJ2-7; CDR3 protein: CASSHRDRGGYEQYF
V gene: TRBV6-1; J gene: TRBJ1-1; CDR3 protein: CASSDGQGYTEAFF
V gene: TRBV2; J gene: TRBJ1-6; CDR3 protein: CASSTEIQDSYNSPLHF
V gene: TRBV10-1; J gene: TRBJ1-1; CDR3 protein: CASSSEEGMNTEAFF
V gene: TRBV3-1; J gene: TRBJ2-1; CDR3 protein: CASSQAAGAGDEQFF
V gene: TRBV5-1; J gene: TRBJ2-1; CDR3 protein: CASSYRRDSLNEQFF
V gene: TRBV7-2; J gene: TRBJ1-6; CDR3 protein: CASSWDSTSYNSPLHF
V gene: TRBV6-1; J gene: TRBJ2-1; CDR3 protein: CASSRDSHNEQFF
V gene: TRBV4-1; J gene: TRBJ1-1; CDR3 protein: CASSQVQGNTEAFF
V gene: TRBV12-3/TRBV12-4; J gene: TRBJ2-2; CDR3 protein: CASRFTGELFF
V gene: TRBV7-9; J gene: TRBJ2-7; CDR3 protein: CAVTEGAGYEQYF